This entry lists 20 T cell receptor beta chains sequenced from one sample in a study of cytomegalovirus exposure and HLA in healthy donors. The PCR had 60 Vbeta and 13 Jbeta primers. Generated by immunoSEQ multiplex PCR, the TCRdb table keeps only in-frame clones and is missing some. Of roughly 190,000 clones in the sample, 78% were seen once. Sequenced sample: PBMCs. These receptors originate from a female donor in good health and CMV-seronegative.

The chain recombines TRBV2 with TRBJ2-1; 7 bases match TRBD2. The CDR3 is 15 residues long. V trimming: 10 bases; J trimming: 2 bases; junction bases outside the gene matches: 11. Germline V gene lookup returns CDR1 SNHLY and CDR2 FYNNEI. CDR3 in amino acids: CAIPSGTSTYNEQFF. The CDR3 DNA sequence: TGTGCCATCCCGAGCGGGACCTCGACCTACAATGAGCAGTTCTTC.

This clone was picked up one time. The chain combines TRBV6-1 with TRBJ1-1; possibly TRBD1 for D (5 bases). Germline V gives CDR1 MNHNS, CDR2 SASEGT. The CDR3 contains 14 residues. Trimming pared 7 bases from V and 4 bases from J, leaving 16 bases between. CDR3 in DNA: TGTGCCAGCATCCTCACTTTCAGGGTCACTGAAGCTTTCTTT. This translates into CASILTFRVTEAFF.

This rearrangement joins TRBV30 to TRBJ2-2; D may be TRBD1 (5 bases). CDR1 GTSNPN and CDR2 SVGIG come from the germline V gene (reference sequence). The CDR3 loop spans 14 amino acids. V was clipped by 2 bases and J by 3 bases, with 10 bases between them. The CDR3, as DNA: TGTGCCTGGAGTCCCCCAGGGTACACCGGGGAGCTGTTTTTT. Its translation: CAWSPPGYTGELFF.

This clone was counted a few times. CDR3: CASSYNGNNNEQFF. The DNA of the CDR3 is TGTGCCAGCAGTTACAACGGGAACAACAATGAGCAGTTCTTC. The chain carries TRBV6-5 and TRBJ2-1, with D possibly TRBD2 on 5 matching bases. The length of the CDR3 is 14 residues. The germline V gene encodes CDR1 MNHEY and CDR2 SVGAGI. Trimming left V 2 bases short and J 5 bases short, with 10 bases between.

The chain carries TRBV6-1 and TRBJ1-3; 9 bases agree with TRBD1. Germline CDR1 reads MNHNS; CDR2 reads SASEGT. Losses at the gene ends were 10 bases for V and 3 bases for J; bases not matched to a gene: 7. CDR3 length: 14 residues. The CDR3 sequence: CATKGTGIGNTIYF. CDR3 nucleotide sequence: TGTGCCACCAAAGGGACAGGGATTGGAAACACCATATATTTT.

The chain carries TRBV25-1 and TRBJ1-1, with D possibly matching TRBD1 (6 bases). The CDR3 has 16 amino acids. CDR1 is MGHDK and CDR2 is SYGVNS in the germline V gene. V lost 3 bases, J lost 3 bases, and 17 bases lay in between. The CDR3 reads CASSEAGAMGDTEAFF. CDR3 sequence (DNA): TGTGCCAGCAGTGAGGCAGGGGCTATGGGGGACACTGAAGCTTTCTTT.

CDR3 protein: CASGTGSYEQYF. In nucleotides, the CDR3 is TGTGCCAGCGGGACAGGGAGCTACGAGCAGTACTTC. The chain joins TRBV2 to TRBJ2-7; 9 bases map to TRBD1. Trimming at V came to 8 bases and at J to 3 bases, leaving 2 bases not matched to a gene. This CDR3 has 12 residues. Germline CDR1 reads SNHLY; CDR2 reads FYNNEI.

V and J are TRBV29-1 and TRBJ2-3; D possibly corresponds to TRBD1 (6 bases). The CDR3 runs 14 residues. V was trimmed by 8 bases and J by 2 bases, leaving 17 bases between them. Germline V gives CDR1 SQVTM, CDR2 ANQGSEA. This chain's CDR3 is CSTSGTPTTDTQYF. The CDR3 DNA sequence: TGCAGCACCTCCGGGACACCGACCACAGATACGCAGTATTTT.

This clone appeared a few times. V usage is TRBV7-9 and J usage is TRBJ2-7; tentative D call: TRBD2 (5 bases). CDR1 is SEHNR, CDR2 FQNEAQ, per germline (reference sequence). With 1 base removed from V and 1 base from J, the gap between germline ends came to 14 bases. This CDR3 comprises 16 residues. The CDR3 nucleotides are TGTGCCAGCAGCTTAGACGTCGGGGTAGGGTCCTACGAGCAGTACTTC. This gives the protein CASSLDVGVGSYEQYF.

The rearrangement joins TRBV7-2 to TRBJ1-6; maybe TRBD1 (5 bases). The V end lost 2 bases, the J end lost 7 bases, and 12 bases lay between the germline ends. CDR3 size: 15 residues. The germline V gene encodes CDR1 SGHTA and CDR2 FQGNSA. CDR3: CASSLLTAPNSPLHF. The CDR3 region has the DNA TGTGCCAGCAGCTTATTGACAGCTCCCAATTCACCCCTCCACTTT.

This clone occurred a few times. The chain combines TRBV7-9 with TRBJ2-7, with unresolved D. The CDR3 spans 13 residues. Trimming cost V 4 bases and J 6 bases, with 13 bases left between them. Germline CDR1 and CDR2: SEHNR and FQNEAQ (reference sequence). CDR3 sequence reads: CASSSRPGFEQYF. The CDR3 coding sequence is TGTGCCAGCAGCTCGAGACCCGGGTTCGAGCAGTACTTC.

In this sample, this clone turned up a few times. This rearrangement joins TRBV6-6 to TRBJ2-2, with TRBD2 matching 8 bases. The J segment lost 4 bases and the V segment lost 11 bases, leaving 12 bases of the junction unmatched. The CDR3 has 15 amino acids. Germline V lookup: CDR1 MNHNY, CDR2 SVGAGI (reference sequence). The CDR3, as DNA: TGTGCCGGGGGACGAAGCGGGAGTGGCACCGGGGAGCTGTTTTTT. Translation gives CAGGRSGSGTGELFF.

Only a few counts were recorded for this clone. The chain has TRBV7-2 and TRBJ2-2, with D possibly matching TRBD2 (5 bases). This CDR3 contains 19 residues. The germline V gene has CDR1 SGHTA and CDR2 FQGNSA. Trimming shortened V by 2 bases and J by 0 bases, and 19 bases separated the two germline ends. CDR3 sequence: CASSLPETRHLANTGELFF. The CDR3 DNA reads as TGTGCCAGCAGCTTACCAGAAACTAGACACCTCGCGAACACCGGGGAGCTGTTTTTT.

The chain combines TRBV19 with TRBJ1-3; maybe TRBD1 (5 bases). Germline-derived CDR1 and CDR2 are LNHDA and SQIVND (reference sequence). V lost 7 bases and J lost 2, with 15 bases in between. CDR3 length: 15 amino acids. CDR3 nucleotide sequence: TGTGCCAGTAAAAGGGGCGAATACCCTGGAAACACCATATATTTT. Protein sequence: CASKRGEYPGNTIYF.

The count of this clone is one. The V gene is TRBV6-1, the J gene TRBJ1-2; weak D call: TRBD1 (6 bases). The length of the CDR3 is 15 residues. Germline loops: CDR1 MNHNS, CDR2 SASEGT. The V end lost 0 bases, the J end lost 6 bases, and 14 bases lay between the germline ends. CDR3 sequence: CASSEAVGQGNGYTF. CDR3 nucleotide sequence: TGTGCCAGCAGTGAAGCGGTTGGGCAGGGGAATGGCTACACCTTC.

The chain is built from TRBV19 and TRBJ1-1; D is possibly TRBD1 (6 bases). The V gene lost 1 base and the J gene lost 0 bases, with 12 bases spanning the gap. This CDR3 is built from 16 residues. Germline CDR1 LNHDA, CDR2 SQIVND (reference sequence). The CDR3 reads CASSIGQGKVNTEAFF. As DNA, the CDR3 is TGTGCCAGTAGTATAGGGCAGGGGAAAGTGAACACTGAAGCTTTCTTT.

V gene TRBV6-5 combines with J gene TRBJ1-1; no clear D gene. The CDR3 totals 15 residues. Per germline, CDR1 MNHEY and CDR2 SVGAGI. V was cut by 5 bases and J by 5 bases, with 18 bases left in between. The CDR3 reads CASSRQDVVRTEAFF. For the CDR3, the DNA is TGTGCCAGCAGTCGGCAAGATGTGGTGCGGACTGAAGCTTTCTTT.

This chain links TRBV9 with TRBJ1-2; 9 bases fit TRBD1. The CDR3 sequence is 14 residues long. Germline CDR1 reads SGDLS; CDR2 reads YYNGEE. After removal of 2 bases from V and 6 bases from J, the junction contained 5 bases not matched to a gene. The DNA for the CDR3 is TGTGCCAGCAGCGTGGGACAGGGAAGCGATGGCTACACCTTC. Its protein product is CASSVGQGSDGYTF.

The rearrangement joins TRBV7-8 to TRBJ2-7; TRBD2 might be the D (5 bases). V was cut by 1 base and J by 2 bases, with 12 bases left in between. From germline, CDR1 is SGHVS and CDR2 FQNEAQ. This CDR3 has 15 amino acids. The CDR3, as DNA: TGTGCCAGCAGCTTAGGGGGTAGCGCGGCCTACGAGCAGTACTTC. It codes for CASSLGGSAAYEQYF. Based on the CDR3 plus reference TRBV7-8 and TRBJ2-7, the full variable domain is GAGVSQSPRYKVAKRGQDVALRCDPISGHVSLFWYQQALGQGPEFLTYFQNEAQLDKSGLPSDRFFAERPEGSVSTLKIQRTQQEDSAVYLCASSLGGSAAYEQYFGPGTRLTVT.

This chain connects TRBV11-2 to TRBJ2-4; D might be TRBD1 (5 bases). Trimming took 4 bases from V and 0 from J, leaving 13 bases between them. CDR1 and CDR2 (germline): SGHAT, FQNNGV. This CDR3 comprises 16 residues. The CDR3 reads CASSSPRGLAKNIQYF. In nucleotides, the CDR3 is TGTGCCAGCAGCTCACCTAGGGGCCTAGCCAAAAACATTCAGTACTTC.